Below are 25 T cell receptor beta chains sequenced from a single sample in a study of vaccination and CD4 T cells after COVID-19. No antigens are known for them. With the Oncomine TCR Beta short-read assay, DNA from cultured CD4+ T cells was sequenced. TCRdb re-derived calls from the PCR reads in MiXCR, one entry per CDR3 protein. The sample has roughly 14,000 distinct CDR3 sequences, over 55% seen once. Treatment noted: approximately 10-day PBMC culture with coronavirus spike peptide pools or control peptides (ViraFEST assay). Material for sequencing was CD4+ T cells from blood, cultured in vitro. Source of these receptors: a human donor who had recovered from COVID-19.

The sample holds one count of this clonotype. The rearrangement links TRBV28 to TRBJ1-5, with 7 bases aligning to TRBD1. This CDR3 spans 14 amino acids. The germline V gene has CDR1 MDHEN and CDR2 SYDVKM. J was trimmed by 0 bases and V by 7 bases; bases with no gene match: 3. In nucleotides, the CDR3 is TGTGCCAGCAAGAACAGGGGTAGCAATCAGCCCCAGCATTTT. Translating it yields CASKNRGSNQPQHF. Drawing the rest from reference TRBV28 and TRBJ1-5, the complete variable domain is DVKVTQSSRYLVKRTGEKVFLECVQDMDHENMFWYRQDPGLGLRLIYFSYDVKMKEKGDIPEGYSVSREKKERFSLILESASTNQTSMYLCASKNRGSNQPQHFGDGTRLSIL.

This clonotype was detected only a few times. The V and J genes are TRBV27 and TRBJ1-6; D is possibly TRBD1 (5 bases). The germline gives CDR1 MNHEY, CDR2 SMNVEV (reference sequence). The CDR3 extends over 15 amino acids. V lost 2 bases, J lost 5 bases, and 10 bases lay in between. The CDR3 loop is CASSLRPGNNSPLHF. Here the CDR3 DNA reads TGTGCCAGCAGTTTACGTCCAGGGAATAATTCACCCCTCCACTTT.

The gene calls are TRBV19 and TRBJ1-5, with 8 bases lining up with TRBD1. The CDR3 is 16 amino acids. The junction had 13 bases not matched to a gene; V was cut back by 7 bases and J by 5 bases. In germline, CDR1 is LNHDA, CDR2 SQIVND (reference sequence). Written as DNA, the CDR3 is TGTGCCAGTAAACTCTGGGGACAGGACGCCTATCAGCCCCAGCATTTT. Its translation: CASKLWGQDAYQPQHF.

The chain combines TRBV7-9 with TRBJ1-4; tentative D call: TRBD1 (6 bases). Trimming cost V 5 bases and J 8 bases, with 18 bases left between them. The CDR3 is 15 residues long. Germline V CDR1 and CDR2: SEHNR, FQNEAQ (reference sequence). Here the CDR3 reads CASSEGGALREKLFF. The CDR3, as DNA: TGTGCCAGCAGCGAAGGGGGAGCCCTGAGGGAAAAACTGTTTTTT.

The rearrangement links TRBV6-5 to TRBJ1-5; D might be TRBD1 (5 bases). The CDR3 runs to 18 residues. The V gene's germline CDR1 is MNHEY and CDR2 SVGAGI. V was cut by 0 bases and J by 6 bases, with 21 bases left in between. CDR3 sequence reads: CASSYSKLEGMRGQPQHF. The CDR3 DNA reads as TGTGCCAGCAGTTACTCGAAACTTGAAGGAATGAGGGGTCAGCCCCAGCATTTT.

The chain employs TRBV11-2 and TRBJ2-7; D may be TRBD2 (7 bases). The ends were cut back, 2 bases at V and 2 bases at J, with 10 bases in the middle. The CDR3 is made up of 14 amino acids. Germline CDR1 SGHAT, CDR2 FQNNGV. The CDR3 sequence: CASSLTRGPYEQYF. DNA of the CDR3: TGTGCCAGCAGCTTAACGCGGGGGCCCTACGAGCAGTACTTC.

This sequence joins TRBV19 and TRBJ1-1, with D hard to call. The V gene's germline CDR1 is LNHDA and CDR2 SQIVND (reference sequence). The CDR3 contains 14 residues. V lost 4 bases to trimming and J lost 1 base, with 10 bases between them. DNA for the CDR3: TGTGCCAGTAGTACTCAGGTTCAGAACACTGAAGCTTTCTTT. Amino acids: CASSTQVQNTEAFF.

This sequence joins TRBV28 and TRBJ2-7, with D possibly TRBD2 on 6 matching bases. From germline, CDR1 is MDHEN and CDR2 SYDVKM. The CDR3 spans 16 residues. The V end lost 3 bases, the J end lost 0 bases, and 15 bases lay between the germline ends. The CDR3 DNA follows: TGTGCCAGCAGTTTTTCACTAGCTGAGCTCTCCTACGAGCAGTACTTC. This codes for CASSFSLAELSYEQYF. Supplemented by reference TRBV28 and TRBJ2-7, the full variable domain reads DVKVTQSSRYLVKRTGEKVFLECVQDMDHENMFWYRQDPGLGLRLIYFSYDVKMKEKGDIPEGYSVSREKKERFSLILESASTNQTSMYLCASSFSLAELSYEQYFGPGTRLTVT.

The CDR3 DNA follows: TGTGCCACCAGCAGAATGACAGATACGCAGTATTTT. Its translation: CATSRMTDTQYF. The rearrangement joins TRBV15 to TRBJ2-3; D is undetermined. V was clipped by 2 bases and J by 3 bases, with 3 bases between them. Germline CDR1 LNHNV, CDR2 YYDKDF (reference sequence). CDR3 size: 12 residues.

The V gene is TRBV6-2 or TRBV6-3, the J gene TRBJ1-1; 8 nucleotides line up with TRBD1. In germline, CDR1 is MNHEY, CDR2 SVGEGT. V gave up 0 bases and J gave up 0 bases; unmatched junction bases: 6. The CDR3 is 17 residues long. The CDR3 region has the DNA TGTGCCAGCAGTTACTCACCGCAGGGGGCTATGAACACTGAAGCTTTCTTT. Translation gives CASSYSPQGAMNTEAFF.

The rearrangement joins TRBV6-1 to TRBJ2-1, with TRBD2 matching 10 bases. The J call could be wrong; TRBJ2-7 is a better fit for the DNA end. Per the germline V gene, CDR1 is MNHNS and CDR2 is SASEGT. The CDR3 length is 14 residues. CDR3 nucleotide sequence: TGTGCCAGCAGGGTAGCGGGGGGCCCCTACGAGCAGTACTTC. Translating gives CASRVAGGPYEQYF.

The CDR3 nucleotides read TGCAGTGCCCAACTAGCTATTGGGATCGATGAGCAGTTCTTC. Protein sequence: CSAQLAIGIDEQFF. V usage is TRBV20-1 and J usage is TRBJ2-1; weak D call: TRBD2 (6 bases). Trimming removed 6 bases from V and 8 bases from J, with 20 bases in between. CDR1 and CDR2 from the germline V gene are DFQATT and SNEGSKA (reference sequence). The CDR3 extends over 14 amino acids.

This sequence joins TRBV7-2 and TRBJ1-5; no clear D gene. Germline CDR1 is SGHTA and CDR2 is FQGNSA. The CDR3 consists of 14 residues. Trimming removed 4 bases from V and 0 bases from J, with 7 bases in between. The CDR3, as DNA: TGTGCCAGCAGCTCCTATTATAGCAATCAGCCCCAGCATTTT. This gives the protein CASSSYYSNQPQHF.

The chain links TRBV6-1 to TRBJ2-3, with TRBD2 matching 10 bases. The germline CDR1 and CDR2 sequences are MNHNS and SASEGT. V was pared by 6 bases and J by 2 bases, with 5 bases of the junction left unmatched. The CDR3 length is 15 residues. CDR3 loop: CASSRLAGATDTQYF. Here the CDR3 DNA reads TGTGCCAGCAGCCGTCTAGCGGGAGCCACAGATACGCAGTATTTT.

The CDR3 bases are TGTGCCAGCAGTGCCCAAGCGGGAGGGCCCTACAATGAGCAGTTCTTC. Translation gives CASSAQAGGPYNEQFF. V is TRBV6-4 and J is TRBJ2-1; 10 positions match TRBD2. Germline V gene lookup returns CDR1 MRHNA and CDR2 SNTAGT. The CDR3 is 16 residues long. With 4 bases clipped from V and 2 bases from J, the junction kept 5 bases outside the gene matches.

J is TRBJ1-2 and V is TRBV20-1; D uncertain. Trimming removed 8 bases at V and 3 bases at J, with 7 bases between. Germline CDR1 DFQATT, CDR2 SNEGSKA (reference sequence). The CDR3 contains 10 residues. The CDR3 DNA sequence: TGCAGTTCCTTTCACTATGGCTACACCTTC. Protein product: CSSFHYGYTF.

In its sample, this clonotype was seen a few times. This chain joins TRBV7-2 and TRBJ1-5; D gene uncertain. The germline V and J ends were trimmed by 2 bases and 7 bases, with 6 bases remaining between them. CDR3 length: 12 amino acids. In germline, CDR1 is SGHTA, CDR2 FQGNSA. The CDR3 sequence is CASSLQRQPQHF. DNA for the CDR3: TGTGCCAGCAGCTTACAGAGACAGCCCCAGCATTTT. The whole variable domain, remainder taken from reference TRBV7-2 and TRBJ1-5, is GAGVSQSPSNKVTEKGKDVELRCDPISGHTALYWYRQSLGQGLEFLIYFQGNSAPDKSGLPSDRFSAERTGGSVSTLTIQRTQQEDSAVYLCASSLQRQPQHFGDGTRLSIL.

V and J are TRBV5-1 and TRBJ1-2, with D unresolved. Germline CDR1 is SGHRS and CDR2 is YFSETQ. V lost 0 bases, J lost 8 bases, and 11 bases lay in between. CDR3 length: 13 residues. The CDR3 DNA is TGCGCCAGCAGCTTGGCAAATAACGAGGGCTACACCTTC. As protein: CASSLANNEGYTF.

The chain links TRBV21-1 to TRBJ1-1. TRBV21-1 is listed as a pseudogene. The CDR3 covers 15 residues. The CDR3 bases are TGTGCCAGCAGCAAAGAAAGACAAGAGAACACTGAAGCTTTCTTT. Translated: CASSKERQENTEAFF.

This clonotype was recorded only once. The V gene is TRBV28, the J gene TRBJ1-2, with D maybe TRBD1 (6 bases). Trimming pared 8 bases from V and 1 base from J, leaving 8 bases between. The CDR3 has 12 amino acids. The germline gives CDR1 MDHEN, CDR2 SYDVKM. The CDR3, as DNA: TGTGCCAGCCTGGGACATAACTATGGCTACACCTTC. This sequence encodes CASLGHNYGYTF.

The chain links TRBV20-1 to TRBJ2-5; TRBD2 is a possible D gene (6 bases). V was pared by 0 bases and J by 9 bases, with 14 bases between. Per the germline V gene, CDR1 is DFQATT and CDR2 is SNEGSKA (reference sequence). The CDR3 consists of 13 residues. The chain's CDR3 is CSARDWRGEPQYF. The CDR3 DNA sequence: TGCAGTGCTAGAGATTGGAGGGGTGAGCCCCAGTACTTC.

J is TRBJ2-2 and V is TRBV6-2 or TRBV6-3, with a weak D call TRBD2 (6 bases). Trimming shortened V by 7 bases and J by 5 bases, and 14 bases separated the two germline ends. The CDR3 runs to 14 residues. CDR1 is MNHEY and CDR2 is SVGEGT in the germline V gene. DNA for the CDR3: TGTGCCAGCATAGGGACTCGAACGACCGGGGAGCTGTTTTTT. It codes for CASIGTRTTGELFF.

The chain recombines TRBV7-2 with TRBJ1-4; 7 bases agree with TRBD1. In germline, CDR1 is SGHTA, CDR2 FQGNSA. The CDR3 has 15 residues. V trimming: 5 bases; J trimming: 8 bases; junction bases outside the gene matches: 11. The CDR3 sequence is CASSQRQGEVEKLFF. CDR3 DNA sequence: TGTGCCAGCAGCCAGAGACAGGGAGAAGTCGAAAAACTGTTTTTT.

The chain uses TRBV15 and TRBJ2-3, with 13 bases aligning to TRBD2. The germline V gene encodes CDR1 LNHNV and CDR2 YYDKDF (reference sequence). CDR3 size: 16 residues. V trimming: 8 bases; J trimming: 3 bases; junction bases outside the gene matches: 8. The CDR3 is CATSVTSGRGTDTQYF. In DNA form, the CDR3 reads TGTGCCACCTCCGTCACTAGCGGGAGGGGGACAGATACGCAGTATTTT.

The chain joins TRBV27 to TRBJ1-2; a weak D match, TRBD1 (5 bases). V was pared by 0 bases and J by 5 bases, with 13 bases between. Per the germline V gene, CDR1 is MNHEY and CDR2 is SMNVEV (reference sequence). The CDR3 covers 15 residues. CDR3 protein: CASSLSPQGGYGYTF. The CDR3, as DNA: TGTGCCAGCAGTTTATCGCCCCAGGGTGGGTATGGCTACACCTTC.